These 29 T cell receptor beta chains were all obtained from the same sample, sequenced in a study of human T cells and chemical hapten exposure. MiXCR, run by TCRdb on the RACE reads, gives a single entry per CDR3 protein. The table shows roughly 120,000 distinct CDR3 sequences, with 9% to 13% occurring only once. Time point denoted: patch test 1, 2 weeks after DPC sensitization. The treatment was: therapeutic diphenylcyclopropenone sensitization with weekly scalp DPC. This material consisted of whole blood, taken in connection with sensitization to the hapten diphenylcyclopropenone (DPC). These receptors were collected from a woman between 50 and 59 years old with alopecia areata. Some clones in this sample may be carry-over from other donors' samples.

This rearrangement joins TRBV5-1 to TRBJ2-3; the D gene is possibly TRBD1 (6 bases). The length of the CDR3 is 16 residues. CDR1 is SGHRS, CDR2 YFSETQ, per germline. Trimming removed 3 bases from V and 3 bases from J, with 17 bases in between. CDR3 coding DNA: TGCGCCAGCAGCTCGGAAGGGCAGGGGATGACAGATACGCAGTATTTT. This encodes CASSSEGQGMTDTQYF.

This chain joins TRBV5-1 and TRBJ1-4, with a possible D match to TRBD1 (5 bases). Germline assignment: CDR1 SGHRS and CDR2 YFSETQ. The length of the CDR3 is 16 residues. Trimming took 2 bases from V and 0 from J, leaving 11 bases between them. The CDR3 sequence: CASSLLDSSTNEKLFF. The CDR3, as DNA: TGCGCCAGCAGCTTACTTGACAGCTCAACTAATGAAAAACTGTTTTTT.

This clonotype was observed at least ten times. This chain's CDR3 is CASSRGRELFF. CDR3 DNA sequence: TGTGCCAGCAGTCGGGGGCGGGAGCTGTTTTTT. The chain carries TRBV2 and TRBJ2-2; D possibly matches TRBD1 or TRBD2 (6 bases each). CDR1 and CDR2 from the germline V gene are SNHLY and FYNNEI. This CDR3 contains 11 residues. The V end was cut by 5 bases, the J end by 9 bases, with 7 bases between. The full variable domain, its missing parts supplied by reference TRBV2 and TRBJ2-2, is EPEVTQTPSHQVTQMGQEVILRCVPISNHLYFYWYRQILGQKVEFLVSFYNNEISEKSEIFDDQFSVERPDGSNFTLKIRSTKLEDSAMYFCASSRGRELFFGEGSRLTVL.

Many counts were recorded for this clonotype. The genes are TRBV7-2 and TRBJ2-3; the D is unclear. The CDR3 is made up of 15 amino acids. Trimming removed 0 bases from V and 0 bases from J, with 7 bases in between. Per the germline V gene, CDR1 is SGHTA and CDR2 is FQGNSA. The CDR3: CASSLAAVSTDTQYF. The CDR3 DNA sequence: TGTGCCAGCAGCTTAGCGGCAGTAAGCACAGATACGCAGTATTTT. The entire variable domain, with the rest obtained from reference TRBV7-2 and TRBJ2-3, is as follows: GAGVSQSPSNKVTEKGKDVELRCDPISGHTALYWYRQSLGQGLEFLIYFQGNSAPDKSGLPSDRFSAERTGGSVSTLTIQRTQQEDSAVYLCASSLAAVSTDTQYFGPGTRLTVL.

This clonotype was detected ten times or more. The chain joins TRBV2 to TRBJ2-1; D might be TRBD2 (6 bases). The CDR3 runs to 14 residues. The V gene lost 5 bases and the J gene lost 6 bases, with 14 bases spanning the gap. Germline CDR1 reads SNHLY; CDR2 reads FYNNEI. This CDR3 is CASSWRAGINEQFF. The CDR3 DNA reads TGTGCCAGCAGTTGGAGAGCGGGTATCAATGAGCAGTTCTTC. The variable domain in full, completed from reference TRBV2 and TRBJ2-1, reads EPEVTQTPSHQVTQMGQEVILRCVPISNHLYFYWYRQILGQKVEFLVSFYNNEISEKSEIFDDQFSVERPDGSNFTLKIRSTKLEDSAMYFCASSWRAGINEQFFGPGTRLTVL.

V usage is TRBV3-2 and J usage is TRBJ2-1; the table calls TRBD2, which could not be checked here. TRBV3-2 is a pseudogene. The CDR3 is 16 amino acids. CDR3 coding DNA: TGTGCCAGCAGCCAAGAAAGGCTAGCGGGGCACAATGAGCAGTTCTTC. It encodes CASSQERLAGHNEQFF.

This clonotype has ten or more counts. This chain uses TRBV2 with TRBJ1-6; D unresolved. The CDR3 totals 14 residues. The germline V gene encodes CDR1 SNHLY and CDR2 FYNNEI. Trimming removed 7 bases from V and 4 bases from J, with 11 bases in between. The CDR3 region is CASTSRDYNSPLHF. The CDR3 coding sequence is TGTGCCAGCACTAGCAGAGATTATAATTCACCCCTCCACTTT.

As for this clonotype: This may stem from a read error, because a much larger clone lies one nucleotide away. This rearrangement joins TRBV20-1 to TRBJ2-1, with D perhaps matching TRBD2 (5 bases). CDR1 and CDR2 (germline): DFQATT, SNEGSKA (reference sequence). V was pared by 3 bases and J by 7 bases, with 13 bases between. This CDR3 has 13 residues. CDR3: CSASGRPKNEQFF. For the CDR3, the DNA is TGCAGTGCTAGTGGGAGACCCAAGAATGAGCAGTTCTTC.

The V call is TRBV20-1, the J call TRBJ2-1; possibly TRBD1 for D (6 bases). CDR1 and CDR2 from the germline V gene are DFQATT and SNEGSKA (reference sequence). The V gene lost 2 bases and the J gene lost 2 bases, with 13 bases spanning the gap. The length of the CDR3 is 15 residues. CDR3 in DNA: TGCAGTGCTAGAAAACCAGGGGTAGCCTACAATGAGCAGTTCTTC. Translating gives CSARKPGVAYNEQFF.

This clonotype has a handful of counts. The CDR3 DNA reads TGTGCCACCAGTGCGATTAGCGGGAGCAGGGATGAGCAGTTCTTC. The encoded protein is CATSAISGSRDEQFF. This chain joins TRBV24-1 and TRBJ2-1; 9 nucleotides agree with TRBD2. V lost 5 bases, J lost 8 bases, and 9 bases stayed unmatched. Germline V gene lookup returns CDR1 KGHDR and CDR2 SFDVKD. The CDR3 totals 15 residues.

There are a few counts of this clonotype. The chain employs TRBV2 and TRBJ1-4; no reliable D call. Germline V lookup: CDR1 SNHLY, CDR2 FYNNEI. Trimming cost V 0 bases and J 7 bases, with 12 bases left between them. CDR3 length: 15 residues. The DNA of the CDR3 is TGTGCCAGCAGTGAAGCCTGGCAGACCGGTGAAAAACTGTTTTTT. As protein: CASSEAWQTGEKLFF.

This chain joins TRBV5-1 and TRBJ1-4; D is undetermined. The germline V gene encodes CDR1 SGHRS and CDR2 YFSETQ. V gave up 4 bases and J gave up 0 bases, with 16 bases separating them. The CDR3 extends over 17 amino acids. The CDR3 spells CASSGGRGFATNEKLFF. The DNA of the CDR3 is TGCGCCAGCAGCGGCGGACGAGGGTTTGCAACTAATGAAAAACTGTTTTTT. The full variable domain, in which reference TRBV5-1 and TRBJ1-4 provide the parts outside the CDR3, is KAGVTQTPRYLIKTRGQQVTLSCSPISGHRSVSWYQQTPGQGLQFLFEYFSETQRNKGNFPGRFSGRQFSNSRSEMNVSTLELGDSALYLCASSGGRGFATNEKLFFGSGTQLSVL.

In its sample, this clonotype was seen many times. This chain uses TRBV29-1 with TRBJ2-1, with a possible D match to TRBD2 (6 bases). Between the trimmed V and J ends, which lost 6 bases and 4 bases, there was a span of 13 bases. This CDR3 is 13 amino acids long. Looked up from germline, CDR1 is SQVTM and CDR2 is ANQGSEA. CDR3 nucleotides: TGCAGCGTGCGGGACTTCCTTTACAATGAGCAGTTCTTC. This sequence encodes CSVRDFLYNEQFF.

This clonotype was counted a few times. The chain combines TRBV11-2 with TRBJ2-2, with TRBD1 as a possible D gene (6 bases). This CDR3 has 20 amino acids. From germline, CDR1 is SGHAT and CDR2 FQNNGV. Trimming left V 4 bases short and J 1 base short, with 25 bases between. The CDR3 protein is CASSSQPETGIVVNTGELFF. The DNA for the CDR3 is TGTGCCAGCAGCTCTCAACCGGAGACAGGAATCGTCGTGAACACCGGGGAGCTGTTTTTT.

The chain carries TRBV11-2 and TRBJ2-7, with 8 bases fitting TRBD1. Per germline, CDR1 SGHAT and CDR2 FQNNGV. CDR3 length: 15 residues. Trimming took 0 bases from V and 3 from J; bases not matched to a gene: 4. The CDR3 region is CASSLDFDRGYEQYF. Written as DNA, the CDR3 is TGTGCCAGCAGCTTAGATTTTGACAGGGGCTACGAGCAGTACTTC. Complete variable domain (other parts from reference TRBV11-2 and TRBJ2-7): EAGVAQSPRYKIIEKRQSVAFWCNPISGHATLYWYQQILGQGPKLLIQFQNNGVVDDSQLPKDRFSAERLKGVDSTLKIQPAKLEDSAVYLCASSLDFDRGYEQYFGPGTRLTVT.

This clonotype was counted at least ten times. The chain is built from TRBV6-2 or TRBV6-3 and TRBJ1-1; a possible D gene is TRBD1 (6 bases). Germline loops: CDR1 MNHEY, CDR2 SVGEGT. The length of the CDR3 is 14 residues. V was shortened by 5 bases and J by 7 bases, with 17 bases between the two germline ends. CDR3 residues: CASSRGGTQVEAFF. CDR3 DNA sequence: TGTGCCAGCAGTAGGGGAGGGACACAAGTTGAAGCTTTCTTT.

This rearrangement joins TRBV6-5 to TRBJ2-3; D gene unclear. Germline V CDR1 and CDR2: MNHEY, SVGAGI. The CDR3 is made up of 14 amino acids. Between the trimmed V and J ends, which lost 6 bases and 0 bases, there was a span of 10 bases. CDR3 loop: CASRDGYSTDTQYF. In DNA form, the CDR3 reads TGTGCCAGCAGAGACGGTTATAGCACAGATACGCAGTATTTT.

This chain joins TRBV12-3 or TRBV12-4 and TRBJ2-2, with D perhaps matching TRBD1 (6 bases). The CDR3 contains 14 residues. The V and J ends lost 4 bases and 11 bases respectively, with 17 bases between them. In nucleotides, the CDR3 is TGTGCCAGCAGTTCCGGACAACAGGGCGGTGAGCTGTTTTTT. Translating gives CASSSGQQGGELFF.

In its sample, this clonotype was seen a few times. The chain employs TRBV18 and TRBJ2-1; D unresolved. The CDR3 is 15 amino acids. The germline V gene encodes CDR1 KGHSH and CDR2 LQKENI. Deletions cut 0 bases from V and 9 bases from J, with 15 bases between. The CDR3: CASSPPYDRNGEQFF. In DNA, the CDR3 is TGTGCCAGCTCACCACCATATGATAGAAACGGTGAGCAGTTCTTC. Full variable domain (missing parts from reference TRBV18 and TRBJ2-1): NAGVMQNPRHLVRRRGQEARLRCSPMKGHSHVYWYRQLPEEGLKFMVYLQKENIIDESGMPKERFSAEFPKEGPSILRIQQVVRGDSAAYFCASSPPYDRNGEQFFGPGTRLTVL.

The chain links TRBV10-2 to TRBJ2-1, with D perhaps TRBD2 (7 bases). This CDR3 region has 13 residues. CDR1 and CDR2 from the germline V gene are WSHSY and SAAADI. V gave up 3 bases and J gave up 8 bases, with 11 bases separating them. The CDR3 DNA sequence: TGCGCCAGCAGTGATCGGGGGGCCTATGAGCAGTTCTTC. Translating gives CASSDRGAYEQFF.

This clonotype was seen many times. The V and J genes are TRBV28 and TRBJ2-1, with TRBD2 matching over 10 bases. Germline CDR1 is MDHEN and CDR2 is SYDVKM. This CDR3 has 14 amino acids. V lost 9 bases, J lost 6 bases, and 8 bases stayed unmatched. CDR3 in amino acids: CASQSGGAGNEQFF. DNA for the CDR3: TGTGCCAGTCAGAGCGGGGGGGCGGGCAATGAGCAGTTCTTC.

This clonotype was observed many times. This chain joins TRBV6-2 or TRBV6-3 and TRBJ1-1; weak D call: TRBD1 (5 bases). The V end was cut by 6 bases, the J end by 1 base, with 9 bases between. The CDR3 covers 13 residues. Germline V gene data show CDR1 as MNHEY and CDR2 as SVGEGT. This CDR3 is CASSFQGNTEAFF. The CDR3 region has the DNA TGTGCCAGCAGCTTTCAGGGGAACACTGAAGCTTTCTTT.

In nucleotides, the CDR3 is TGTGCCGTCCTAAGGGGGCACGAGCAGTACTTC. The encoded protein is CAVLRGHEQYF. V is TRBV10-3 and J is TRBJ2-7; 7 bases line up with TRBD1. The V segment lost 11 bases and the J segment 5 bases; nucleotides outside the gene matches: 6. Germline V gene lookup returns CDR1 ENHRY and CDR2 SYGVKD. The length of the CDR3 is 11 residues.

This rearrangement joins TRBV4-2 to TRBJ1-2, with a tentative D call TRBD1 (5 bases). The V end was cut by 0 bases, the J end by 1 base, with 15 bases between. Germline CDR1 is LGHNA and CDR2 is YNFKEQ. CDR3 length equals 17 residues. CDR3 in amino acids: CASSQDLSGTLNYGYTF. The CDR3 DNA is TGTGCCAGCAGCCAAGATCTGTCAGGGACCCTTAACTATGGCTACACCTTC.

This clonotype is a singleton in its sample. The chain links TRBV28 to TRBJ2-7, with a weak D call TRBD1 (5 bases). CDR3 length: 13 amino acids. Germline V gene lookup returns CDR1 MDHEN and CDR2 SYDVKM. V dropped 3 bases and J dropped 5 bases, with 11 bases sitting between them. CDR3 sequence: CASSFREWHEQYF. Written as DNA, the CDR3 is TGTGCCAGCAGTTTCAGGGAATGGCACGAGCAGTACTTC.

This clonotype has only a few counts. The gene calls are TRBV6-6 and TRBJ1-1; TRBD1 might be the D (5 bases). Deletions cut 9 bases from V and 4 bases from J, with 15 bases between. CDR1 and CDR2 (germline): MNHNY, SVGAGI (reference sequence). CDR3 length: 13 residues. CDR3 residues: CASRIAGGTEAFF. The CDR3 coding sequence is TGTGCCAGTCGAATCGCTGGGGGCACTGAAGCTTTCTTT.

This clonotype showed up many times. The chain is built from TRBV10-3 and TRBJ1-6; weak D call: TRBD1 (6 bases). This CDR3 region has 17 residues. Germline loops: CDR1 ENHRY, CDR2 SYGVKD. V lost 6 bases to trimming and J lost 7 bases, with 22 bases between them. The CDR3 is CAISGSGHGSRNSPLHF. In nucleotides, the CDR3 is TGTGCCATCAGCGGGTCGGGACACGGCTCGAGAAATTCACCCCTCCACTTT.

This clonotype was recorded at least ten times. This chain links TRBV4-3 with TRBJ1-6, with D possibly being TRBD1 (5 bases). Germline CDR1 and CDR2: LGHNA and YSLEER. Trimming removed 4 bases from V and 9 bases from J, with 19 bases in between. The CDR3 sequence is 16 residues long. CDR3 DNA: TGCGCCAGCAGCCTCATTCTCGGGACTCTAGGTTCACCCCTCCACTTT. Its protein is CASSLILGTLGSPLHF.

This clonotype was observed many times. V gene TRBV20-1 combines with J gene TRBJ2-1, with a weak D call TRBD2 (6 bases). CDR3 size: 13 residues. V was cut by 0 bases and J by 14 bases, with 17 bases left in between. Germline V CDR1 and CDR2: DFQATT, SNEGSKA (reference sequence). The CDR3 loop is CSARDQGRDFEFF. The CDR3 nucleotides read TGCAGTGCTAGAGATCAAGGCCGGGACTTCGAGTTCTTC.